This T cell receptor (beta chain) was recovered during a study of blood T cell repertoires in COVID-19. Study background: COVID-19 samples collected from the United States, Italy and Spain covered acute and convalescent phases. T cells, B-cell-depleted T cells, or PBMCs supplied cDNA or gDNA.

Per the original methods: For nucleated cells, counts were estimated from reference gene primer amplification. Here immunoSEQ multiplex PCR was the method, and the copy in TCRdb shows in-frame clones only, minus some. V and J calls and clone size are given by that table; D and trimming were obtained from the DNA. The table includes 250,000 to 300,000 clones, roughly 88% detected once. This clone was counted a few times. Germline values: CDR1 GTSNPN, CDR2 SVGIG (reference sequence). The CDR3 has 15 residues. The V and J ends lost 2 bases and 6 bases, in that order; junction bases with no gene match: 7.

The chain uses TRBV30 and TRBJ1-5, with 10 bases lining up with TRBD1. The sample consisted of peripheral blood. The clonotype comes from a woman younger than 45 with active or convalescent COVID-19. The CDR3 here is CAWSLRDRGLQPQHF. CDR3 sequence (DNA): TGTGCCTGGAGTCTTCGGGACAGGGGACTTCAGCCCCAGCATTTT.